Reported below is one T cell receptor beta chain. The antigen is not known. During its preparation, the TCRbeta library received unique molecular identifiers. Each CDR3 protein is one row after TCRdb ran MiXCR on the PCR reads. The sample yields around 580,000 distinct CDR3 sequences, around 23% seen once. The sample is drawn from a study of T-cell reconstitution after alpha-beta-depleted transplantation in children. Study-wide results and limits: Two months or so post-transplant, alpha-beta T cells reportedly derived from several hundred expanded graft clones. Newly produced T cells mostly accounted for T-cell counts and diversity one year post-transplant.

The V end lost 4 bases, the J end lost 13 bases, and 10 bases lay between the germline ends. This CDR3 is built from 11 residues. CDR1 is SGHAT, CDR2 FQNNGV, per germline. This specimen consisted of PBMCs, mostly from graft donor cells, obtained 360 days after TCRalphabeta/CD19-depleted stem cell transplant. This clonotype originated in a boy younger than two who had a stem cell transplant for acute myeloid leukemia, so the T cells may come from the graft donor. V gene TRBV11-2 combines with J gene TRBJ2-2, with D unresolved. The CDR3 protein is CASSSYGRLFF. CDR3 in DNA: TGTGCCAGCAGCTCCTACGGAAGGCTGTTTTTT.